Following are 18 T cell receptor beta chains from one sample sequenced in a study of blood T cell repertoires in COVID-19. Profiled with immunoSEQ multiplex PCR; TCRdb holds only in-frame clones, not every one. This sample has about 140,000 clones, with around 83% found just once. Sequencing was done on a sample of peripheral blood. The source of these receptors is a man aged 55 to 69 with active or convalescent COVID-19.

The J gene is TRBJ1-4, the V gene TRBV6-5; D not certain. Deletions cut 6 bases from V and 5 bases from J, with 16 bases between. The CDR3 is 15 amino acids. Germline V gives CDR1 MNHEY, CDR2 SVGAGI. CDR3 in amino acids: CASSQYDGNNEKLFF. The CDR3 coding sequence is TGTGCCAGCAGCCAATACGACGGGAACAATGAAAAACTGTTTTTT.

V usage is TRBV19 and J usage is TRBJ2-3, with TRBD2 identical over 8 bases. The germline gives CDR1 LNHDA, CDR2 SQIVND (reference sequence). The J segment lost 3 bases and the V segment lost 3 bases, leaving 14 bases of the junction unmatched. The CDR3 totals 18 residues. The CDR3 DNA is TGTGCCAGTAGTATGTCCCCCTTTGGGATAGCGGGAACAGATACGCAGTATTTT. Residues: CASSMSPFGIAGTDTQYF.

The chain carries TRBV10-2 and TRBJ1-4, with TRBD1 as a possible D gene (6 bases). CDR3 length equals 15 residues. The V and J ends lost 5 bases and 2 bases respectively, with 12 bases between them. The germline V gene has CDR1 WSHSY and CDR2 SAAADI. The CDR3: CASSPTGNTNEKLFF. In nucleotides, the CDR3 is TGCGCCAGCAGTCCAACAGGGAACACTAATGAAAAACTGTTTTTT.

V usage is TRBV14 and J usage is TRBJ2-1; 14 bases fit TRBD2. The CDR3 is made up of 16 amino acids. Trimming cost V 4 bases and J 9 bases; bases outside gene matches: 8. CDR1 and CDR2 (germline): SGHDN, FVKESK. This CDR3 is CASSRGLAGAGGEQFF. CDR3 nucleotides: TGTGCCAGCAGCCGGGGACTAGCGGGAGCGGGGGGTGAGCAGTTCTTC. Looking up the rest from reference TRBV14 and TRBJ2-1 gives the full variable domain: EAGVTQFPSHSVIEKGQTVTLRCDPISGHDNLYWYRRVMGKEIKFLLHFVKESKQDESGMPNNRFLAERTGGTYSTLKVQPAELEDSGVYFCASSRGLAGAGGEQFFGPGTRLTVL.

The genes are TRBV2 and TRBJ2-7, with 9 bases lining up with TRBD2. Germline assignment: CDR1 SNHLY and CDR2 FYNNEI. The CDR3 is 14 amino acids. Trimming took 8 bases from V and 0 from J; bases not matched to a gene: 5. The CDR3 protein is CASLAGTFSYEQYF. The DNA for the CDR3 is TGTGCCAGCCTAGCGGGAACCTTCTCCTACGAGCAGTACTTC. The full variable domain, completed using reference TRBV2 and TRBJ2-7, is EPEVTQTPSHQVTQMGQEVILRCVPISNHLYFYWYRQILGQKVEFLVSFYNNEISEKSEIFDDQFSVERPDGSNFTLKIRSTKLEDSAMYFCASLAGTFSYEQYFGPGTRLTVT.

V usage is TRBV28 and J usage is TRBJ2-2, with 12 bases lining up with TRBD2. With 8 bases clipped from V and 6 bases from J, the junction kept 4 bases outside the gene matches. Germline loops: CDR1 MDHEN, CDR2 SYDVKM. The CDR3 consists of 14 residues. The CDR3 sequence: CASETSGSSGELFF. The CDR3 DNA reads TGTGCCAGCGAGACTAGCGGGAGTTCCGGGGAGCTGTTTTTT.

The genes are TRBV7-8 and TRBJ2-5; 13 positions match TRBD2. Germline loops: CDR1 SGHVS, CDR2 FQNEAQ. The V gene end was trimmed by 5 bases and the J gene end by 2 bases; junction bases not matched to a gene: 5. This CDR3 is built from 16 residues. CDR3 sequence (DNA): TGTGCCAGCAGCCTGGGACTAGCGGGACGACAAGAGACCCAGTACTTC. Its translation: CASSLGLAGRQETQYF.

The chain couples TRBV11-2 to TRBJ2-1; TRBD2 might be the D (6 bases). The CDR3 is 18 amino acids. CDR1 SGHAT and CDR2 FQNNGV come from the germline V gene. Trimming left V 5 bases short and J 15 bases short, with 35 bases between. CDR3 DNA: TGTGCCAGCAGCCGGACGGGGAGGAATTCCCGGGACCCTCTGCGACGGTTCTTC. Translated: CASSRTGRNSRDPLRRFF.

This clone has a handful of counts. This rearrangement joins TRBV5-1 to TRBJ2-1, with D perhaps matching TRBD2 (6 bases). Germline V gene sequence: CDR1 SGHRS, CDR2 YFSETQ. The V end lost 4 bases, the J end lost 8 bases, and 16 bases lay between the germline ends. The CDR3 has 14 amino acids. CDR3 nucleotides: TGCGCCAGCAGCACCGGGGGAGTCGGCGATGAGCAGTTCTTC. Translating it yields CASSTGGVGDEQFF.

The chain joins TRBV5-8 to TRBJ2-3; 7 bases are a match to TRBD1. The CDR3 consists of 16 residues. Germline values: CDR1 SGHTS, CDR2 YDEGEE. V shed 0 bases, J shed 3 bases, and the junction held 7 bases outside the gene matches. CDR3 amino acids: CASSLVGRGMTDTQYF. The CDR3 region has the DNA TGTGCCAGCAGCTTGGTTGGCAGGGGGATGACAGATACGCAGTATTTT.

This clone was observed once. The chain links TRBV5-1 to TRBJ2-5; 12 bases map to TRBD2. Trimming at V came to 4 bases and at J to 5 bases, leaving 9 bases not matched to a gene. The CDR3 consists of 16 residues. Per germline, CDR1 SGHRS and CDR2 YFSETQ. The CDR3 nucleotides are TGCGCCAGCAGCCCCACTAGCGGGGGGCCTCGGGAGACCCAGTACTTC. Protein sequence: CASSPTSGGPRETQYF.

The genes are TRBV4-1 and TRBJ2-1; D is unresolved. CDR3 length equals 13 residues. Germline CDR1 MGHRA, CDR2 YSYEKL. Trimming pared 0 bases from V and 9 bases from J, leaving 9 bases between. This chain's CDR3 is CASSQDAGREQFF. DNA for the CDR3: TGCGCCAGCAGCCAAGACGCTGGGCGTGAGCAGTTCTTC.

V and J are TRBV28 and TRBJ2-7; 11 positions match TRBD1. Germline trimming cut 5 bases from V and 5 bases from J; bases unmatched to any gene: 11. CDR3 length: 16 residues. Germline CDR1 and CDR2: MDHEN and SYDVKM. CDR3 in DNA: TGTGCCAGCAGTACCTCCGGACAGGGGGCTATCAACGAGCAGTACTTC. Its protein is CASSTSGQGAINEQYF.

The rearrangement links TRBV19 to TRBJ1-4; a weak D match, TRBD1 (6 bases). This CDR3 comprises 14 residues. The V and J ends lost 7 bases and 4 bases respectively, with 13 bases between them. The germline V gene has CDR1 LNHDA and CDR2 SQIVND (reference sequence). The chain's CDR3 is CASKIQGDNEKLFF. The CDR3 nucleotides are TGTGCCAGTAAGATACAGGGCGATAATGAAAAACTGTTTTTT.

Only a few counts were recorded for this clone. The J gene is TRBJ1-3, the V gene TRBV6-6; D perhaps matches TRBD1 (5 bases). V lost 5 bases and J 7 bases, leaving 24 bases between the germline ends. CDR3 size: 17 residues. Germline-derived CDR1 and CDR2 are MNHNY and SVGAGI (reference sequence). The CDR3, as DNA: TGTGCCAGCAGTCCCCAAGGTTCGGGGGTGGAGCAGAACACCATATATTTT. This translates into CASSPQGSGVEQNTIYF.

The table lists this clone with a few counts. J is TRBJ1-5 and V is TRBV19, with 7 bases that match TRBD1. CDR1 and CDR2 (germline): LNHDA, SQIVND (reference sequence). Trimming at V came to 7 bases and at J to 6 bases, leaving 6 bases not matched to a gene. The CDR3 has 13 residues. The CDR3 protein is CASKWTGPQPQHF. CDR3 bases: TGTGCCAGTAAATGGACAGGACCTCAGCCCCAGCATTTT.

As regards this clone: The sample carries other DNA sequences with the same CDR3. The V and J genes are TRBV18 and TRBJ1-1, with a weak D call TRBD1 (6 bases). V was trimmed by 2 bases and J by 1 base, leaving 8 bases between them. The CDR3 sequence is 14 residues long. CDR1 KGHSH and CDR2 LQKENI come from the germline V gene. The CDR3 DNA is TGTGCCAGCTCACCAGCAGGGGCGAACACTGAAGCTTTCTTT. This codes for CASSPAGANTEAFF.

The CDR3 sequence is CASSTLTPGSYGYTF. CDR3 DNA sequence: TGTGCCAGTAGTACCCTTACACCGGGGAGCTATGGCTACACCTTC. This chain joins TRBV19 and TRBJ1-2; D is uncertain. This CDR3 comprises 15 residues. Germline V lookup: CDR1 LNHDA, CDR2 SQIVND (reference sequence). V shed 4 bases and J shed 4 bases, with 16 bases lying between them.